This T cell receptor (beta chain) stems from a study of identical twins. Study conclusions and caveats: Cord blood's abundant beta clonotypes had fewer insertions, unlike memory repertoires. Conclusions relied on cross-sectional statistical analysis, not following the same donors.

Via MiXCR, TCRdb re-called the 5' RACE reads, giving one row per CDR3 protein. The data show some 500,000 distinct CDR3 sequences, under 25% seen once. In this sample, this clonotype turned up many times. Antigen specificity is unknown. Germline CDR1 and CDR2: SGHRS and YFSETQ. V shed 1 base, J shed 8 bases, and the junction held 9 bases outside the gene matches. The CDR3 runs to 15 residues. A further study also used this sample, focusing on T cells expressing NK-cell markers. From that paper: CD8+ T cells in 5 to 7 donors included dominant NKG2C+ clonotypes at roughly 1.0-8%.

The material sequenced was CD4+ T cells sorted from blood. This sequence joins TRBV5-1 and TRBJ2-1; 7 bases fit TRBD2. The source is a woman aged 18-29 years in good health. Here the CDR3 reads CASSLFGGSGHEQFF. CDR3 nucleotides: TGCGCCAGCAGCTTGTTCGGCGGGAGCGGGCATGAGCAGTTCTTC.